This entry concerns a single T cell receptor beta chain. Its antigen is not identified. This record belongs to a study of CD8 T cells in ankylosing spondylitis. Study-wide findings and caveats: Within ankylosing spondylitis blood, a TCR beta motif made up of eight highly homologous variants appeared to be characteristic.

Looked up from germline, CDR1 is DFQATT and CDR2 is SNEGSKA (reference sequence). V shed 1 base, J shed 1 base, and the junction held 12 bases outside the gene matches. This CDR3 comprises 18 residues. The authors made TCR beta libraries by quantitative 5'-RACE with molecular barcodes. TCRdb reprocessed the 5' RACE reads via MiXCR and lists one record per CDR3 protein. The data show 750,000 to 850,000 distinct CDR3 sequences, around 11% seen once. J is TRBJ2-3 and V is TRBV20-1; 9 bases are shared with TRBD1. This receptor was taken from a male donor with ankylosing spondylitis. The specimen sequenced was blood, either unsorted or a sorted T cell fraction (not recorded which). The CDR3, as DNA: TGCAGTGCTAGAGGACAGGGGGTGGGAATTAGAGGCACAGATACGCAGTATTTT. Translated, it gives CSARGQGVGIRGTDTQYF.